The 12 T cell receptor beta chains reported below all come from one sample, sequenced in a study of blood T cell repertoires in COVID-19. Produced via immunoSEQ multiplex PCR; TCRdb's table is partial and in-frame only. Of 150,000 to 180,000 clones listed, roughly 80% are singletons. Material: peripheral blood. The receptors originated from an older man with acute or convalescent COVID-19.

The chain uses TRBV28 and TRBJ1-3, with D possibly TRBD1 on 6 matching bases. Trimming left V 5 bases short and J 8 bases short, with 19 bases between. Germline values: CDR1 MDHEN, CDR2 SYDVKM. The CDR3 runs 15 residues. The CDR3 coding sequence is TGTGCCAGCAGTAACCCGGGACACCAGGGTGACACCATATATTTT. Translated, it gives CASSNPGHQGDTIYF.

The V and J genes are TRBV19 and TRBJ1-2, with D hard to call. Trimming removed 7 bases from V and 0 bases from J, with 9 bases in between. There are 13 residues in the CDR3. CDR1 LNHDA and CDR2 SQIVND come from the germline V gene (reference sequence). CDR3 amino acids: CASTPSTNYGYTF. For the CDR3, the DNA is TGTGCCAGTACCCCGAGTACTAACTATGGCTACACCTTC.

The chain links TRBV30 to TRBJ2-1; 9 nucleotides match TRBD2. Germline loops: CDR1 GTSNPN, CDR2 SVGIG (reference sequence). The junction had 6 bases not matched to a gene; V was cut back by 5 bases and J by 7 bases. The CDR3 extends over 13 amino acids. CDR3 bases: TGTGCCTGGGTTGCGGGGGGGGAAAATGAGCAGTTCTTC. It encodes CAWVAGGENEQFF.

This chain links TRBV4-1 with TRBJ1-2; D unclear. V dropped 1 base and J dropped 8 bases, with 20 bases sitting between them. The CDR3 length is 16 residues. Per germline, CDR1 MGHRA and CDR2 YSYEKL. DNA for the CDR3: TGCGCCAGCAGCCAAGGACATAACGGAGGTTCGGGGGGCTACACCTTC. Its translation is CASSQGHNGGSGGYTF.

The table lists this clone with a count of one. The chain couples TRBV9 to TRBJ2-5, with D possibly TRBD1 on 6 matching bases. V gave up 1 base and J gave up 5 bases, with 15 bases separating them. Germline V gene lookup returns CDR1 SGDLS and CDR2 YYNGEE. This CDR3 region has 15 residues. The CDR3 DNA is TGTGCCAGCAGCGTAAATCTCAGGGGAGTCGAGACCCAGTACTTC. It specifies CASSVNLRGVETQYF. The full variable domain, completed using reference TRBV9 and TRBJ2-5, is DSGVTQTPKHLITATGQRVTLRCSPRSGDLSVYWYQQSLDQGLQFLIQYYNGEERAKGNILERFSAQQFPDLHSELNLSSLELGDSALYFCASSVNLRGVETQYFGPGTRLLVL.

This clone was recorded once. The chain recombines TRBV15 with TRBJ1-2; no reliable D call. The CDR3 length is 15 residues. Germline lookup yields CDR1 LNHNV and CDR2 YYDKDF (reference sequence). With 0 bases removed from V and 4 bases from J, the gap between germline ends came to 12 bases. CDR3 sequence reads: CATSRDKEMVYGYTF. CDR3 DNA: TGTGCCACCAGCAGAGATAAAGAGATGGTCTATGGCTACACCTTC. Supplemented by reference TRBV15 and TRBJ1-2, the full variable domain reads DAMVIQNPRYQVTQFGKPVTLSCSQTLNHNVMYWYQQKSSQAPKLLFHYYDKDFNNEADTPDNFQSRRPNTSFCFLDIRSPGLGDTAMYLCATSRDKEMVYGYTFGSGTRLTVV.

The chain couples TRBV15 to TRBJ1-2; TRBD1 might be the D (5 bases). The CDR3 consists of 17 residues. Germline CDR1 is LNHNV and CDR2 is YYDKDF (reference sequence). V lost 0 bases to trimming and J lost 7 bases, with 21 bases between them. The CDR3 loop is CATSREFGVGGLVGYTF. Here the CDR3 DNA reads TGTGCCACCAGCAGAGAATTTGGGGTTGGGGGGTTGGTTGGCTACACCTTC.

The J gene is TRBJ1-5, the V gene TRBV7-8; D is uncertain. This CDR3 comprises 16 residues. The germline V gene has CDR1 SGHVS and CDR2 FQNEAQ. Trimming took off 0 bases at V and 6 bases at J, with 15 bases between the two ends. The CDR3 bases are TGTGCCAGCAGCTTAGCGAATTGGGAGCCCAGTCAGCCCCAGCATTTT. Translation: CASSLANWEPSQPQHF.

V is TRBV5-6 and J is TRBJ1-2; D uncertain. The CDR3 consists of 13 residues. Per the germline V gene, CDR1 is SGHDT and CDR2 is YYEEEE. V was pared by 2 bases and J by 4 bases, with 9 bases between. In DNA form, the CDR3 reads TGTGCCAGCAGCTTACCACAAATCTATGGCTACACCTTC. Its translation is CASSLPQIYGYTF.

This chain uses TRBV15 with TRBJ2-2, with 11 positions matching TRBD2. Trimming took 2 bases from V and 4 from J; bases not matched to a gene: 3. CDR3 length equals 16 residues. Germline V gene lookup returns CDR1 LNHNV and CDR2 YYDKDF (reference sequence). The CDR3 reads CATSRPSGGRTGELFF. CDR3 DNA: TGTGCCACCAGCAGACCTAGCGGGGGGCGCACCGGGGAGCTGTTTTTT.

The V gene is TRBV7-9, the J gene TRBJ2-5; weak D call: TRBD1 (5 bases). From germline, CDR1 is SEHNR and CDR2 FQNEAQ (reference sequence). Trimming took 4 bases from V and 0 from J, leaving 9 bases between them. This CDR3 is built from 14 residues. The CDR3 is CASSSTVYQETQYF. CDR3 in DNA: TGTGCCAGCAGCTCGACAGTGTACCAAGAGACCCAGTACTTC.

This clone was detected only once. The genes are TRBV28 and TRBJ1-4; tentative D call: TRBD1 (5 bases). V was pared by 7 bases and J by 0 bases, with 15 bases between. Germline V CDR1 and CDR2: MDHEN, SYDVKM. The CDR3 length is 16 residues. For the CDR3, the DNA is TGTGCCAGCACCGGGATGGGGGGGTCAACTAATGAAAAACTGTTTTTT. This encodes CASTGMGGSTNEKLFF. Supplemented by reference TRBV28 and TRBJ1-4, the full variable domain reads DVKVTQSSRYLVKRTGEKVFLECVQDMDHENMFWYRQDPGLGLRLIYFSYDVKMKEKGDIPEGYSVSREKKERFSLILESASTNQTSMYLCASTGMGGSTNEKLFFGSGTQLSVL.